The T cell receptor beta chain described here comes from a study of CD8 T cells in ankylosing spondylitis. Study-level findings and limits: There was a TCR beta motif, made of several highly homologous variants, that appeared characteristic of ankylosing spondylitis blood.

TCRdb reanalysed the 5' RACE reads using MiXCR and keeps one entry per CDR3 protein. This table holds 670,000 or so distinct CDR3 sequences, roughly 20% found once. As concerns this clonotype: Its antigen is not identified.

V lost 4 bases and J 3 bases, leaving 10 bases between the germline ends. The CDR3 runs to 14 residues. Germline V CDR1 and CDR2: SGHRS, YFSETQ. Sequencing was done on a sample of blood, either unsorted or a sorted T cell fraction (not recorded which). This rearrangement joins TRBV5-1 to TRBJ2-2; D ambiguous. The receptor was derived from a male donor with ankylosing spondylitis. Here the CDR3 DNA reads TGCGCCAGCAGCACGCCGGCGGACACCGGGGAGCTGTTTTTT. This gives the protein CASSTPADTGELFF.